This TCR beta chain was found in a study of patients and donors after allogeneic stem cell transplantation. TCRdb re-called the RT-PCR reads through MiXCR, storing one row per CDR3 protein. The sample yields about a million distinct CDR3 sequences, about a sixth seen once. Germline values: CDR1 DFQATT, CDR2 SNEGSKA (reference sequence). CDR3 length: 15 amino acids. V was pared by 2 bases and J by 4 bases, with 18 bases between. This sequence was found in a human donor who was either an allogeneic HSCT recipient or a stem cell or donor lymphocyte infusion donor (not recorded which). It is not recorded whose cells these are; they may come from a transplant donor. The gene calls are TRBV20-1 and TRBJ2-7; D is unresolved. Sequencing used blood, either unsorted or a sorted T cell fraction (not recorded which). The CDR3 sequence is CSARYGGSKQYEQYF. The CDR3 nucleotides read TGCAGTGCTAGATACGGCGGAAGCAAACAGTACGAGCAGTACTTC.